This T cell receptor beta chain was sequenced in a study of T cell changes during pregnancy in multiple sclerosis. Data came from immunoSEQ multiplex PCR; TCRdb stores just in-frame clones and leaves some out. The sample holds around 71,000 clones, more than 80% seen once. This clone was seen a single time. Here the sequenced sample was peripheral blood, taken in the third trimester of pregnancy. The TCR originated in a female donor with multiple sclerosis, enrolled in a pregnancy study.

The CDR3 spells CASSLDQGAREKLFF. In DNA, the CDR3 is TGTGCCAGCAGTCTGGACCAAGGGGCTCGTGAAAAACTGTTTTTT. The V gene is TRBV27, the J gene TRBJ1-4, with D possibly being TRBD1 (5 bases). CDR3 length equals 15 residues. Germline CDR1 MNHEY, CDR2 SMNVEV (reference sequence). Trimming took 5 bases from V and 7 from J, leaving 17 bases between them.